This TCR beta chain was captured in a study of cytomegalovirus exposure and HLA in healthy donors. Study as a whole: Of over 300 genotyped donors, roughly 86% clustered with self-reported Caucasian donors.

A word on this clone: The target antigen is unknown.

J was trimmed by 6 bases and V by 5 bases; bases with no gene match: 6. This CDR3 is built from 14 residues. Germline V gives CDR1 SGHTA, CDR2 FQGNSA. Study-level points and caveats: An analysis done earlier found most TCR beta V segments productive about 87% or about 30% of the time. In a later analysis, approximately 15,000 TCR beta sequences were associated with HLA alleles at 0.05 false discovery rate. High sensitivity and specificity were reportedly achieved when the classifier diagnosed cytomegalovirus status.

The primer mix had 60 Vbeta and 13 Jbeta primers. TCRdb's copy holds only in-frame clones and misses some; the assay was immunoSEQ multiplex PCR. The sample comprises about 200,000 clones, about 80% of which are singletons, and around 1.5% rests with the top ten. This receptor was obtained from a girl under 18 in good health and CMV-seronegative. The chain joins TRBV7-2 to TRBJ1-2; the match to TRBD1 covers 10 bases. The sequenced material came from PBMCs. This CDR3 reads CASSPRQGADGYTF. The CDR3 coding sequence is TGTGCCAGCAGCCCCCGACAGGGGGCTGATGGCTACACCTTC.